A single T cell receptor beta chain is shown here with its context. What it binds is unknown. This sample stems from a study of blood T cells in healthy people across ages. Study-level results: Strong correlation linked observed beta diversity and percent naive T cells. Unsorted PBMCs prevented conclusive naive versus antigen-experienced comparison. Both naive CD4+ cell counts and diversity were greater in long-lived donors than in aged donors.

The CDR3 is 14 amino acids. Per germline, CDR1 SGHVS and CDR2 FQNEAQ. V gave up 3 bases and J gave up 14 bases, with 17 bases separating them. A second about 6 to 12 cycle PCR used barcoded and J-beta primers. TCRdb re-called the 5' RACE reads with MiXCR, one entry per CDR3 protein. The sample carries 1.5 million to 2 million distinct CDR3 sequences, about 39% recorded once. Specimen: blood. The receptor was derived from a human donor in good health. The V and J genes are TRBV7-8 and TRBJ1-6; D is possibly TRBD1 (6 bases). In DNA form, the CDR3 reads TGTGCCAGCAGCTTCCCCGGGGGGCATTCTGCCCTCCACTTT. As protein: CASSFPGGHSALHF.